This T cell receptor beta chain was obtained from a study of a mutant IDH1 vaccine in newly diagnosed glioma. Described time point: baseline, week 1 (first vaccination visit). Treatment noted: pre-vaccination baseline after standard-of-care therapy. CDR3 size: 14 residues. V dropped 4 bases and J dropped 10; count of bases not matched to a gene: 7. CDR1 MNHEY and CDR2 SVGAGI come from the germline V gene. Repertoires were generated with immunoSEQ multiplex PCR, while TCRdb's copy carries only in-frame clones and drops some. The sample has under 65,000 clones, approximately 80% seen once; the top ten hold roughly a fifth.

Sequenced material: PBMCs, taken from a glioma patient treated with radiotherapy, temozolomide or both. The V gene is TRBV6-5, the J gene TRBJ1-4; 9 nucleotides agree with TRBD1. The TCR was taken from a man between 18 and 29 years old with glioma. The CDR3 DNA reads TGTGCCAGCAGTTCCACAGGGGGCCGGGGAAAACTGTTTTTT. It is translated as CASSSTGGRGKLFF.